This passage covers 16 T cell receptor beta chains from one sample sequenced in a study of neurological immune-mediated disorders. TCRdb itself ran the 5' RACE reads through MiXCR, one entry per CDR3 protein. The repertoire holds 45,000 to 60,000 distinct CDR3 sequences, around 3.6% seen once, with less than 2% in the top ten. The sample was PBMCs. The source of these receptors is a man between 25 and 39 years old with multiple sclerosis.

This clonotype has a count of ten or more. CDR3 DNA sequence: TGCGCCAGCAGCTTGGTTGGGACAGGGGGCAGTGAGCAGTTCTTC. Translation: CASSLVGTGGSEQFF. This chain links TRBV5-1 with TRBJ2-1; TRBD1 matches at 12 bases. The CDR3 runs to 15 residues. V shed 0 bases and J 9 bases; nucleotides not matched to a gene: 4. Germline V lookup: CDR1 SGHRS, CDR2 YFSETQ.

This clonotype was picked up many times. This chain links TRBV5-1 with TRBJ2-7; 8 positions agree with TRBD1. Trimming cost V 4 bases and J 2 bases; bases outside gene matches: 5. This CDR3 contains 14 residues. CDR1 is SGHRS, CDR2 YFSETQ, per germline. CDR3 sequence reads: CASSDRDRTYEQYF. CDR3 nucleotides: TGCGCCAGCAGCGACCGGGACAGGACCTACGAGCAGTACTTC.

In this sample, this clonotype turned up many times. V and J are TRBV4-1 and TRBJ2-5; 8 nucleotides agree with TRBD2. The V gene's germline CDR1 is MGHRA and CDR2 YSYEKL. Trimming took 1 base from V and 1 from J; bases not matched to a gene: 8. The CDR3 runs to 17 residues. This CDR3 is CASSQAPTGLVQETQYF. CDR3 bases: TGCGCCAGCAGCCAAGCTCCGACGGGACTAGTCCAAGAGACCCAGTACTTC.

This clonotype was seen only a few times. A much larger clone lies one base from this, so it may be a read error. The J gene is TRBJ2-6, the V gene TRBV28; TRBD2 agrees at 7 bases. The germline gives CDR1 MDHEN, CDR2 SYDVKM. The CDR3 sequence is 15 residues long. CDR3 sequence: CASSLAGAGAKVLTF. CDR3 DNA sequence: TGTGCCAGCAGTTTGGCGGGAGCTGGGGCCAAAGTCCTGACTTTC.

The sample holds many counts of this clonotype. The chain has TRBV12-3 or TRBV12-4 and TRBJ1-1; D is unresolved. The CDR3 has 14 residues. With 7 bases removed from V and 0 bases from J, the gap between germline ends came to 12 bases. CDR3 DNA: TGTGCCAGCATTAAGGGCCTGATGAACACTGAAGCTTTCTTT. Its protein product is CASIKGLMNTEAFF.

There are many counts of this clonotype. CDR3 in amino acids: CASSQTGGTDTQYF. As DNA, the CDR3 is TGTGCCAGCAGCCAGACAGGGGGCACAGATACGCAGTATTTT. V gene TRBV7-3 combines with J gene TRBJ2-3; 8 bases line up with TRBD1. The CDR3 is made up of 14 amino acids. Germline loops: CDR1 SGHTA, CDR2 FQGTGA. J was trimmed by 1 base and V by 5 bases; bases with no gene match: 2.

This clonotype was seen repeatedly, ten times or more. V usage is TRBV7-2 and J usage is TRBJ2-1; 13 nucleotides agree with TRBD2. J gave up 7 bases and V 5 bases, and 5 bases lay outside the gene matches. The germline V gene encodes CDR1 SGHTA and CDR2 FQGNSA. The CDR3 is made up of 15 amino acids. This CDR3 is CASSRLAGGWNEQFF. CDR3 DNA: TGTGCCAGCAGCCGACTAGCGGGGGGATGGAATGAGCAGTTCTTC.

For this clonotype: A much larger clone sits a single nucleotide away, making a read error possible. The rearrangement joins TRBV7-2 to TRBJ1-1, with no clear D. This CDR3 region has 15 residues. In germline, CDR1 is SGHTA, CDR2 FQGNSA. The CDR3 protein is CASSLVGESNNEAFF. Here the CDR3 DNA reads TGTGCCAGCAGCTTAGTTGGAGAATCGAACAATGAAGCTTTCTTT. The whole variable domain, remainder taken from reference TRBV7-2 and TRBJ1-1, is GAGVSQSPSNKVTEKGKDVELRCDPISGHTALYWYRQSLGQGLEFLIYFQGNSAPDKSGLPSDRFSAERTGGSVSTLTIQRTQQEDSAVYLCASSLVGESNNEAFFGQGTRLTVV.

This clonotype has a count of ten or more. The rearrangement links TRBV5-1 to TRBJ2-2; no firm D call. The V end lost 3 bases, the J end lost 7 bases, and 16 bases lay between the germline ends. Per the germline V gene, CDR1 is SGHRS and CDR2 is YFSETQ. This CDR3 has 15 residues. The CDR3 DNA reads as TGCGCCAGCAGCTCCGTTGGGGTTACCGACGGGGAGCTGTTTTTT. Its protein product is CASSSVGVTDGELFF.

This clonotype has ten or more counts. This chain uses TRBV20-1 with TRBJ2-7; 13 bases align to TRBD2. J was trimmed by 4 bases and V by 5 bases; bases with no gene match: 5. Looked up from germline, CDR1 is DFQATT and CDR2 is SNEGSKA (reference sequence). This CDR3 has 14 residues. This CDR3 reads CSAPAGLAGYEQYF. The CDR3, as DNA: TGCAGTGCTCCGGCGGGACTAGCGGGGTACGAGCAGTACTTC.

This clonotype was counted at least ten times. This chain joins TRBV11-2 and TRBJ2-2; unclear D gene. The CDR3 consists of 12 residues. Germline CDR1 and CDR2: SGHAT and FQNNGV. V was pared by 4 bases and J by 3 bases, with 3 bases between. CDR3 sequence reads: CASSSDTGELFF. The CDR3 nucleotides are TGTGCCAGCAGCTCGGACACCGGGGAGCTGTTTTTT.

This clonotype was seen repeatedly, ten times or more. This rearrangement joins TRBV7-9 to TRBJ2-3, with D unresolved. The CDR3 totals 12 residues. Germline V CDR1 and CDR2: SEHNR, FQNEAQ (reference sequence). V was shortened by 4 bases and J by 8 bases, with 10 bases between the two germline ends. CDR3 loop: CASSSSSGTQYF. In DNA form, the CDR3 reads TGTGCCAGCAGCTCCAGTAGTGGTACGCAGTATTTT.

This clonotype was seen at least ten times. The gene calls are TRBV6-5 and TRBJ1-1, with 9 nucleotides matching TRBD1. J lost 1 base, V lost 7 bases, and 7 bases had no gene match. This CDR3 has 15 amino acids. Germline V gene lookup returns CDR1 MNHEY and CDR2 SVGAGI. The CDR3 sequence: CASILQGASNTEAFF. The CDR3 DNA follows: TGTGCCAGCATCTTACAGGGGGCGTCGAACACTGAAGCTTTCTTT.

This clonotype was detected only a few times. The genes are TRBV11-3 and TRBJ2-1; D unclear. Germline V gene lookup returns CDR1 SGHNT and CDR2 YENEEA. The ends were cut back, 5 bases at V and 0 bases at J, with 14 bases in the middle. This CDR3 is 16 amino acids long. The CDR3 nucleotides are TGTGCCAGCAGCCGACACCAAGAGAGCTCCTACAATGAGCAGTTCTTC. It is translated as CASSRHQESSYNEQFF.

This clonotype was counted at least ten times. The chain uses TRBV27 and TRBJ2-1, with 9 bases fitting TRBD1. The V and J ends lost 5 bases and 7 bases, in that order; junction bases with no gene match: 15. This CDR3 contains 17 residues. Germline CDR1 MNHEY, CDR2 SMNVEV (reference sequence). CDR3 loop: CASSLLPGGQGENEQFF. The CDR3 nucleotides are TGTGCCAGCAGTCTCCTTCCCGGGGGACAGGGTGAAAATGAGCAGTTCTTC.

This clonotype turned up a few times. One base away lies a much larger clone, so this may be a sequencing read error. The rearrangement joins TRBV20-1 to TRBJ1-5; maybe TRBD1 (5 bases). This CDR3 is built from 14 residues. Germline CDR1 reads DFQATT; CDR2 reads SNEGSKA (reference sequence). CDR3 coding DNA: TGCAGTGCTAGTACCGGGGGAAGCAATCAGCCCCAGAATTTT. Residues: CSASTGGSNQPQNF.